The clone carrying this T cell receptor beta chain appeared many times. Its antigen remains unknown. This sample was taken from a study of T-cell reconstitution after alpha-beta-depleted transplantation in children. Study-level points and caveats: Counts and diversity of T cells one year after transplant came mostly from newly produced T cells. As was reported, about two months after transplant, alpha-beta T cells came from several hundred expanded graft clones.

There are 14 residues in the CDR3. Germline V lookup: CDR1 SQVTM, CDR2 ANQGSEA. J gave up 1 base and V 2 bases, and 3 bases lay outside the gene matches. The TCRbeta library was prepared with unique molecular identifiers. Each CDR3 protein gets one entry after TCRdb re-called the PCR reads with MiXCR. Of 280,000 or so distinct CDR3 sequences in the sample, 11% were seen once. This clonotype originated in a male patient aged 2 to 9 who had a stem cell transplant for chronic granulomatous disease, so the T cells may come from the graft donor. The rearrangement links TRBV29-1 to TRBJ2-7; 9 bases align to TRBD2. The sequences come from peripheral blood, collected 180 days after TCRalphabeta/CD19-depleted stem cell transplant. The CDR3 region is CSVETTSGSYEQYF. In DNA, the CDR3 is TGCAGCGTTGAAACGACTAGCGGTTCCTACGAGCAGTACTTC.